These 21 T cell receptor beta chains were sequenced from one sample in a study of OX40 agonist ivuxolimab in advanced cancers. Sequencing used immunoSEQ multiplex PCR; TCRdb keeps in-frame clones, though not all of them. Of more than 8,500 clones detected, about 90% appear once; the ten largest clones hold around 11%. The source was CD4+ or CD8+ T cells sorted from blood, collected in a trial of the OX40 agonist ivuxolimab. The receptors stem from an adult with an advanced solid tumor such as melanoma, head and neck, liver or kidney cancer.

This clone was seen only once. This chain links TRBV30 with TRBJ1-1; D call uncertain. CDR1 and CDR2 (germline): GTSNPN, SVGIG (reference sequence). The CDR3 runs 14 residues. V shed 2 bases and J shed 0 bases, with 10 bases lying between them. The CDR3 DNA reads as TGTGCCTGGAGTTCTCCGGGGATGAACACTGAAGCTTTCTTT. It specifies CAWSSPGMNTEAFF.

This clone has more than one count but fewer than ten. The J gene is TRBJ1-1, the V gene TRBV6-1, with 10 positions matching TRBD1. The CDR3 has 13 residues. V trimming: 7 bases; J trimming: 3 bases; junction bases outside the gene matches: 2. Germline loops: CDR1 MNHNS, CDR2 SASEGT. The CDR3 loop is CASTGTGDTEAFF. CDR3 coding DNA: TGTGCCAGCACTGGGACAGGGGACACTGAAGCTTTCTTT.

The V call is TRBV2, the J call TRBJ2-7, with TRBD1 as a possible D gene (5 bases). The CDR3 has 15 residues. The germline CDR1 and CDR2 sequences are SNHLY and FYNNEI. V lost 1 base and J lost 2, with 12 bases in between. The CDR3 is CASSEGPRETYEQYF. The CDR3 DNA reads as TGTGCCAGCAGTGAAGGGCCCAGGGAAACCTACGAGCAGTACTTC.

The chain recombines TRBV27 with TRBJ2-3; TRBD1 matches 10 bases. This CDR3 comprises 16 residues. Germline V CDR1 and CDR2: MNHEY, SMNVEV (reference sequence). V shed 5 bases, J shed 2 bases, and the junction held 7 bases outside the gene matches. The CDR3 DNA reads TGTGCCAGCAGTGACCGAGGACAGGGGGTCACAGATACGCAGTATTTT. Translation: CASSDRGQGVTDTQYF.

This sequence joins TRBV4-1 and TRBJ2-2; a possible D gene is TRBD2 (5 bases). V was cut by 2 bases and J by 7 bases, with 8 bases left in between. There are 13 residues in the CDR3. Germline-derived CDR1 and CDR2 are MGHRA and YSYEKL. CDR3 protein: CASSQYEGGELFF. The CDR3 nucleotides read TGCGCCAGCAGCCAATATGAGGGCGGGGAGCTGTTTTTT.

The chain links TRBV19 to TRBJ2-7, with 7 nucleotides matching TRBD1. The germline gives CDR1 LNHDA, CDR2 SQIVND (reference sequence). The J segment lost 2 bases and the V segment lost 4 bases, leaving 8 bases of the junction unmatched. The CDR3 is 15 amino acids. The CDR3 DNA reads as TGTGCCAGTAGTAAAGGGACAGACCATGCCTACGAGCAGTACTTC. Residues: CASSKGTDHAYEQYF.

The chain has TRBV7-3 and TRBJ2-3; D gene uncertain. The CDR3 sequence is 13 residues long. V lost 5 bases, J lost 0 bases, and 6 bases lay in between. Germline V gives CDR1 SGHTA, CDR2 FQGTGA. The CDR3 protein is CASSTESTDTQYF. The CDR3 bases are TGTGCCAGCAGCACCGAGAGCACAGATACGCAGTATTTT.

The chain links TRBV7-9 to TRBJ2-7; 7 bases map to TRBD1. Looked up from germline, CDR1 is SEHNR and CDR2 is FQNEAQ (reference sequence). Germline trimming cut 6 bases from V and 4 bases from J; bases unmatched to any gene: 12. This CDR3 contains 15 residues. CDR3 amino acids: CASSSPDRAEYEQYF. DNA of the CDR3: TGTGCCAGCAGTTCCCCCGACAGGGCGGAGTACGAGCAGTACTTC.

The chain employs TRBV29-1 and TRBJ1-1; no firm D call. The CDR3 runs 12 residues. From germline, CDR1 is SQVTM and CDR2 ANQGSEA. V was clipped by 3 bases and J by 1 base, with 6 bases between them. CDR3 DNA sequence: TGCAGCGTTGATTTCGGGAACACTGAAGCTTTCTTT. Protein: CSVDFGNTEAFF.

The chain uses TRBV5-5 and TRBJ1-1, with a possible D match to TRBD1 (6 bases). V lost 3 bases and J lost 3, with 12 bases in between. CDR1 and CDR2 from the germline V gene are SGHKS and YYEKEE (reference sequence). This CDR3 has 14 amino acids. The CDR3: CASSYGQLDTEAFF. CDR3 DNA sequence: TGTGCCAGCAGCTACGGACAGTTGGACACTGAAGCTTTCTTT.

This CDR3 reads CARSYRDRAYNEQFF. The CDR3 coding sequence is TGTGCCAGAAGCTACCGGGACAGGGCCTACAATGAGCAGTTCTTC. The chain employs TRBV5-3 and TRBJ2-1; TRBD1 agrees at 9 bases. TRBV5-3 belongs to the ORF category, with a function that is uncertain. J lost 2 bases, V lost 3 bases, and 3 bases had no gene match. The CDR3 is 15 residues long.

The V gene is TRBV11-2, the J gene TRBJ1-4, with a tentative D call TRBD1 (5 bases). CDR1 is SGHAT and CDR2 is FQNNGV in the germline V gene. This CDR3 contains 15 residues. The V end was cut by 1 base, the J end by 7 bases, with 13 bases between. CDR3 in amino acids: CASSLGRGGVEKLFF. In DNA form, the CDR3 reads TGTGCCAGCAGCTTAGGGAGGGGCGGAGTTGAAAAACTGTTTTTT.

The chain joins TRBV7-6 to TRBJ2-5, with 11 nucleotides matching TRBD1. The J segment lost 5 bases and the V segment lost 5 bases, leaving 7 bases of the junction unmatched. Germline V lookup: CDR1 SGHVS, CDR2 FNYEAQ. The length of the CDR3 is 15 residues. CDR3 sequence reads: CASSASDRGLETQYF. CDR3 sequence (DNA): TGTGCCAGCAGCGCCTCGGACAGGGGGCTGGAGACCCAGTACTTC.

The chain combines TRBV7-8 with TRBJ2-7; D could derive from TRBD1 or TRBD2 (6 bases each). V lost 6 bases to trimming and J lost 2 bases, with 20 bases between them. CDR1 SGHVS and CDR2 FQNEAQ come from the germline V gene. The CDR3 is 16 amino acids. CDR3 nucleotide sequence: TGTGCCAGCAGTCAAAAGGAACGGGGGCTTACCTACGAGCAGTACTTC. It specifies CASSQKERGLTYEQYF.

This chain joins TRBV5-1 and TRBJ2-5; 9 bases align to TRBD1. From germline, CDR1 is SGHRS and CDR2 YFSETQ. V dropped 4 bases and J dropped 5; count of bases not matched to a gene: 6. This CDR3 region has 14 residues. The CDR3 here is CASSPWTGAETQYF. CDR3 in DNA: TGCGCCAGCAGCCCCTGGACAGGGGCTGAGACCCAGTACTTC.

This chain connects TRBV7-2 to TRBJ2-7; either TRBD1 or TRBD2 may fit D (5 bases each). From germline, CDR1 is SGHTA and CDR2 FQGNSA. Trimming removed 1 base from V and 1 base from J, with 14 bases in between. The length of the CDR3 is 16 residues. DNA of the CDR3: TGTGCCAGCAGCTTAGAAGGGGAGAAGGGATCCTACGAGCAGTACTTC. Amino acid sequence: CASSLEGEKGSYEQYF.

The CDR3 loop is CASNGQGDPNEKLFF. The CDR3 DNA reads as TGTGCCAGCAACGGACAGGGCGACCCAAATGAAAAACTGTTTTTT. V and J are TRBV5-6 and TRBJ1-4, with TRBD1 matching over 8 bases. CDR3 length: 15 amino acids. Trimming took 6 bases from V and 5 from J; bases not matched to a gene: 9. Germline V CDR1 and CDR2: SGHDT, YYEEEE.

The J gene is TRBJ2-1, the V gene TRBV19; D may correspond to TRBD1 or TRBD2 (6 bases each). The V end lost 7 bases, the J end lost 6 bases, and 19 bases lay between the germline ends. Germline CDR1 reads LNHDA; CDR2 reads SQIVND (reference sequence). The CDR3 consists of 15 residues. The CDR3 spells CASTAGQGAVNEQFF. Here the CDR3 DNA reads TGTGCCAGTACCGCGGGACAAGGGGCAGTCAATGAGCAGTTCTTC.

The chain has TRBV19 and TRBJ2-5, with D perhaps TRBD2 (5 bases). V was clipped by 8 bases and J by 2 bases, with 12 bases between them. This CDR3 spans 13 amino acids. Germline-derived CDR1 and CDR2 are LNHDA and SQIVND (reference sequence). The CDR3 sequence: CASSGGRQETQYF. CDR3 bases: TGTGCCAGTTCTGGAGGCAGACAAGAGACCCAGTACTTC.

In DNA, the CDR3 is TGTGCCAGCAGCTTACTCGGCACAGATACGCAGTATTTT. Translating gives CASSLLGTDTQYF. The genes are TRBV7-9 and TRBJ2-3; no clear D gene. CDR3 length equals 13 residues. The germline V gene has CDR1 SEHNR and CDR2 FQNEAQ (reference sequence). The V end was cut by 2 bases, the J end by 1 base, with 4 bases between.

The chain recombines TRBV13 with TRBJ1-6; D gene ambiguous. CDR1 is PRHDT and CDR2 is FYEKMQ in the germline V gene (reference sequence). The germline V and J ends were trimmed by 0 bases and 0 bases, with 3 bases remaining between them. The CDR3 is 15 amino acids. The CDR3 bases are TGTGCCAGCAGCTTAGGCAGCTCCTATAATTCACCCCTCCACTTT. Protein: CASSLGSSYNSPLHF.